This section outlines one TCR beta chain sequence together with its context. Antigen unknown. This specimen belongs to a study of T cell responses to AZD1222 COVID-19 vaccine. Some clones are missing from TCRdb's copy, which holds only in-frame ones; the method was immunoSEQ multiplex PCR. The table records more than 150,000 clones, 88% of them present only once. Findings and caveats of the study: Spike-specific TCR breadth rose after two AZD1222 doses, and depth rose as well. The study reported that nearly half of spike-specific TCRs target unmutated variant regions.

The V and J ends lost 4 bases and 3 bases respectively, with 8 bases between them. From germline, CDR1 is SGHTS and CDR2 YDEGEE. The CDR3 is 12 residues long. The receptor was isolated from an adult in good health. V and J are TRBV5-8 and TRBJ2-7, with D perhaps matching TRBD1 (5 bases). This sample comprised peripheral blood, obtained on day 0 of AZD1222 vaccination. In DNA form, the CDR3 reads TGTGCCAGCAGCAGAGACAGCTACGAGCAGTACTTC. It translates to CASSRDSYEQYF. Complete variable domain (other parts from reference TRBV5-8 and TRBJ2-7): EAGVTQSPTHLIKTRGQQATLRCSPISGHTSVYWYQQALGLGLQFLLWYDEGEERNRGNFPPRFSGRQFPNYSSELNVNALELEDSALYLCASSRDSYEQYFGPGTRLTVT.